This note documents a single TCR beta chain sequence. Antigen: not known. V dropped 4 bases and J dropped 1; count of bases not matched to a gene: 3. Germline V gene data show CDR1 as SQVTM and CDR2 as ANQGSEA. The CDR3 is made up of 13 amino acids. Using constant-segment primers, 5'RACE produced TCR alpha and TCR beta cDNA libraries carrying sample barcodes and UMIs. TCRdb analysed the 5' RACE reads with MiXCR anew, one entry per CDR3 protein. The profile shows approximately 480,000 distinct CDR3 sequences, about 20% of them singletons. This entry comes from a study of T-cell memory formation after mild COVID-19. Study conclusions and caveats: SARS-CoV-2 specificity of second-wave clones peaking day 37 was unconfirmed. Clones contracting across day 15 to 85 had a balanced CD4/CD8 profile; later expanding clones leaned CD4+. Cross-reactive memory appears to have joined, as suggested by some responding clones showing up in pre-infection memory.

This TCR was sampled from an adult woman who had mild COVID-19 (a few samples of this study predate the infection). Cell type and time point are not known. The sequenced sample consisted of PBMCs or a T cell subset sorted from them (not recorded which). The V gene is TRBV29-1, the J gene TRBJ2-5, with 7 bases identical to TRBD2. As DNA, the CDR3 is TGCAGCGTTGCGAGCGGGGTCCAAGAGACCCAGTACTTC. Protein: CSVASGVQETQYF.